This is a list of T cell receptor beta chains from one sample in a study of CD8 T cells in ankylosing spondylitis. TCRdb passed the 5' RACE reads through MiXCR, listing each CDR3 protein once. Of 450,000 to 550,000 distinct CDR3 sequences in the sample, about 5.7% were seen once. Sequenced material: blood, either unsorted or a sorted T cell fraction (not recorded which). These receptors originate from a male donor with ankylosing spondylitis. Each CDR3 is given with its conserved first and last residue. The D gene is left open where the match is weak. Clone size appears in some rows only: once, few, many, or a class for an expanded clone.

cdr3_aa: CASSLYPGQNTGELFF; clone_size: many; j_call: TRBJ2-2; d_call: .; v_call: TRBV4-2
cdr3_aa: CASRKGQGSSETQYF; clone_size: many; j_call: TRBJ2-5; d_call: TRBD1; v_call: TRBV6-1
cdr3_aa: CSARVYGVGTGSYNEQFF; clone_size: many; j_call: TRBJ2-1; d_call: TRBD1; v_call: TRBV20-1
cdr3_aa: CAISKDRSYNSPLHF; clone_size: many; j_call: TRBJ1-6; d_call: .; v_call: TRBV10-3
cdr3_aa: CASSRDRVTKNIQYF; clone_size: many; j_call: TRBJ2-4; d_call: TRBD1; v_call: TRBV7-2
cdr3_aa: CAAGPAAGDDTQYF; clone_size: many; j_call: TRBJ2-3; d_call: TRBD2; v_call: TRBV24-1
cdr3_aa: CSARDWDRGGSSYNSPLHF; clone_size: few; j_call: TRBJ1-6; d_call: TRBD1; v_call: TRBV20-1
cdr3_aa: CASSLRRVNTGELFF; clone_size: many; j_call: TRBJ2-2; d_call: .; v_call: TRBV7-9
cdr3_aa: CSARDPGLVHQPQHF; clone_size: many; j_call: TRBJ1-5; d_call: .; v_call: TRBV20-1
cdr3_aa: CASSLGVNGELFF; clone_size: .; j_call: TRBJ2-2; d_call: .; v_call: TRBV3-1
cdr3_aa: CASGRATLSYNSPLHF; clone_size: many; j_call: TRBJ1-6; d_call: .; v_call: TRBV6-1
cdr3_aa: CASSPGVGVNQPQHF; clone_size: many; j_call: TRBJ1-5; d_call: .; v_call: TRBV9
cdr3_aa: CASRPTWFNEKLFF; clone_size: many; j_call: TRBJ1-4; d_call: .; v_call: TRBV5-5
cdr3_aa: CASSSRLYNEQFF; clone_size: many; j_call: TRBJ2-1; d_call: .; v_call: TRBV7-2
cdr3_aa: CSARSGADSYNEQFF; clone_size: few; j_call: TRBJ2-1; d_call: .; v_call: TRBV20-1
cdr3_aa: CSARQTGPYGYTF; clone_size: .; j_call: TRBJ1-2; d_call: .; v_call: TRBV20-1
cdr3_aa: CSASGKRENPYEQYF; clone_size: many; j_call: TRBJ2-7; d_call: .; v_call: TRBV20-1
cdr3_aa: CASSYAGLGAFF; clone_size: many; j_call: TRBJ1-1; d_call: .; v_call: TRBV7-8
cdr3_aa: CASSLAEGEKLFF; clone_size: many; j_call: TRBJ1-4; d_call: .; v_call: TRBV12-3/TRBV12-4
cdr3_aa: CSGLREDLFGYTF; clone_size: many; j_call: TRBJ1-2; d_call: .; v_call: TRBV20-1
cdr3_aa: CAISTEATGAYNEQFF; clone_size: many; j_call: TRBJ2-1; d_call: .; v_call: TRBV10-3
cdr3_aa: CASSLWVHSYEQYF; clone_size: many; j_call: TRBJ2-7; d_call: .; v_call: TRBV4-3
cdr3_aa: CSVERQWSTDTQYF; clone_size: many; j_call: TRBJ2-3; d_call: .; v_call: TRBV29-1
cdr3_aa: CASSPPGQGRAEAFF; clone_size: many; j_call: TRBJ1-1; d_call: .; v_call: TRBV18
cdr3_aa: CASSGRGGSLFSYNEQFF; clone_size: few; j_call: TRBJ2-1; d_call: TRBD1; v_call: TRBV2
cdr3_aa: CASSFTGTKNSPLHF; clone_size: many; j_call: TRBJ1-6; d_call: .; v_call: TRBV7-9
cdr3_aa: CASSFPSYTDTQYF; clone_size: many; j_call: TRBJ2-3; d_call: .; v_call: TRBV7-9
cdr3_aa: CASGDNLGTGELFF; clone_size: many; j_call: TRBJ2-2; d_call: .; v_call: TRBV5-6
cdr3_aa: CASSSNAFGLAYTGELFF; clone_size: few; j_call: TRBJ2-2; d_call: .; v_call: TRBV27
cdr3_aa: CASSGDTLRRAFF; clone_size: many; j_call: TRBJ1-1; d_call: .; v_call: TRBV9
cdr3_aa: CSVEPGAARETQYF; clone_size: many; j_call: TRBJ2-5; d_call: .; v_call: TRBV29-1
cdr3_aa: CASSYLRGEQYF; clone_size: many; j_call: TRBJ2-7; d_call: .; v_call: TRBV6-5
cdr3_aa: CAGTSGSTDTQYF; clone_size: many; j_call: TRBJ2-3; d_call: TRBD2; v_call: TRBV2
cdr3_aa: CASYTWGNGYTF; clone_size: .; j_call: TRBJ1-2; d_call: .; v_call: TRBV30
cdr3_aa: CASSLASGMSYEQYF; clone_size: few; j_call: TRBJ2-7; d_call: TRBD2; v_call: TRBV5-1
cdr3_aa: CASSEGISGDTDTQYF; clone_size: .; j_call: TRBJ2-3; d_call: TRBD2; v_call: TRBV6-1
cdr3_aa: CASSPSPTYEQYF; clone_size: many; j_call: TRBJ2-7; d_call: .; v_call: TRBV12-3/TRBV12-4
cdr3_aa: CASSHRGLDNEQFF; clone_size: many; j_call: TRBJ2-1; d_call: .; v_call: TRBV4-2
cdr3_aa: CASRQTGTGANVLTF; clone_size: .; j_call: TRBJ2-6; d_call: TRBD1; v_call: TRBV5-1
cdr3_aa: CSAKKMLPRTSYNSPLHF; clone_size: many; j_call: TRBJ1-6; d_call: .; v_call: TRBV20-1
cdr3_aa: CASSFRERRGTEAFF; clone_size: many; j_call: TRBJ1-1; d_call: .; v_call: TRBV28
cdr3_aa: CASSHQPTYGADTGELFF; clone_size: few; j_call: TRBJ2-2; d_call: .; v_call: TRBV4-3
cdr3_aa: CASNPGGGSYEQYF; clone_size: many; j_call: TRBJ2-7; d_call: .; v_call: TRBV5-1
cdr3_aa: CASSFDSSNQPQHF; clone_size: many; j_call: TRBJ1-5; d_call: .; v_call: TRBV7-2
cdr3_aa: CASSPRGLADTDTQYF; clone_size: .; j_call: TRBJ2-3; d_call: TRBD2; v_call: TRBV7-9
cdr3_aa: CAISGPGHSTDTQYF; clone_size: many; j_call: TRBJ2-3; d_call: .; v_call: TRBV10-3
cdr3_aa: CASRRRLAGPTDTQYF; clone_size: .; j_call: TRBJ2-3; d_call: TRBD2; v_call: TRBV6-2/TRBV6-3
cdr3_aa: CASSPGTVSTDTQYF; clone_size: many; j_call: TRBJ2-3; d_call: .; v_call: TRBV5-1
cdr3_aa: CASFGREAQYF; clone_size: many; j_call: TRBJ2-7; d_call: .; v_call: TRBV7-9
cdr3_aa: CASSLGYAGAHYEQYF; clone_size: many; j_call: TRBJ2-7; d_call: .; v_call: TRBV12-3/TRBV12-4
cdr3_aa: CASWGAHSGANVLTF; clone_size: .; j_call: TRBJ2-6; d_call: .; v_call: TRBV28
cdr3_aa: CSANSGPPGELFF; clone_size: many; j_call: TRBJ2-2; d_call: .; v_call: TRBV20-1
cdr3_aa: CATRTDNRLLKAFF; clone_size: many; j_call: TRBJ1-1; d_call: .; v_call: TRBV6-2/TRBV6-3
cdr3_aa: CASSTQGASTEAFF; clone_size: many; j_call: TRBJ1-1; d_call: TRBD1; v_call: TRBV4-2
cdr3_aa: CASSLAGGGMDEQFF; clone_size: .; j_call: TRBJ2-1; d_call: TRBD2; v_call: TRBV7-3
cdr3_aa: CASRPRGWDTGELFF; clone_size: many; j_call: TRBJ2-2; d_call: .; v_call: TRBV9
cdr3_aa: CASSYGTALGELFF; clone_size: many; j_call: TRBJ2-2; d_call: TRBD1; v_call: TRBV5-1